The clone carrying this T cell receptor (beta chain) was detected once. The CDR3 has 14 residues. Germline CDR1 SNHLY, CDR2 FYNNEI. V was trimmed by 4 bases and J by 6 bases, leaving 15 bases between them. The data originate from a study of blood T cell repertoires in COVID-19. As for the study in general: Material from acute and convalescent COVID-19 was sourced from the United States, Italy and Spain. PBMCs, B-cell-depleted T cells, or T cells provided the cDNA or gDNA that made up the material.

TCRdb's table, derived via immunoSEQ multiplex PCR, lists solely in-frame clones and lacks some. Here the sample spans 250,000 to 300,000 clones, over 80% being singletons. The material sequenced was peripheral blood. This chain joins TRBV2 and TRBJ2-5; D is possibly TRBD2 (6 bases). This TCR was sampled from a woman in her 40s with acute or convalescent COVID-19. CDR3 loop: CASSAQSGTQTQYF. The CDR3 bases are TGTGCCAGCAGTGCTCAATCGGGGACTCAGACCCAGTACTTC.